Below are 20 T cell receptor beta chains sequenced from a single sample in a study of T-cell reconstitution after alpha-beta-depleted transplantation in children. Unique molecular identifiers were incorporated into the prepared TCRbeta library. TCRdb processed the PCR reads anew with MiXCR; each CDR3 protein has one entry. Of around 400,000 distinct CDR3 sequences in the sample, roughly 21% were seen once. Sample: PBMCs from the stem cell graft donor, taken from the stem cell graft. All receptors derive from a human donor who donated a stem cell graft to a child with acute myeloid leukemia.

The CDR3 DNA is TGTGCCAGCAGCTTCTACCTAGCGGGAGAGGGTGGGGCCAACGTCCTGACTTTC. Translated, it gives CASSFYLAGEGGANVLTF. This sequence joins TRBV11-1 and TRBJ2-6, with 10 bases fitting TRBD2. V lost 3 bases to trimming and J lost 3 bases; unmatched junction nucleotides: 8. Germline CDR1 reads SGHAT; CDR2 reads FQDESV (reference sequence). The CDR3 loop spans 18 amino acids.

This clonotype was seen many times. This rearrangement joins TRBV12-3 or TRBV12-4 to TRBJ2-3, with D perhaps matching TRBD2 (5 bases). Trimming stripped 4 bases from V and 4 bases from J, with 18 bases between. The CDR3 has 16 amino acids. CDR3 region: CASSSSPLRSADTQYF. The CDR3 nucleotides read TGTGCCAGCAGTTCTAGCCCCCTACGCAGTGCAGATACGCAGTATTTT.

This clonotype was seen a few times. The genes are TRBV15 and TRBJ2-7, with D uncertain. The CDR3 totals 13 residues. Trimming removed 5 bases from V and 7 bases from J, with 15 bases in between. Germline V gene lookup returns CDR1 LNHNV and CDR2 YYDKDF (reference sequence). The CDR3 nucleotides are TGTGCCACCAGCCTGGGATGGGATTTGGAGCAGTACTTC. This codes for CATSLGWDLEQYF.

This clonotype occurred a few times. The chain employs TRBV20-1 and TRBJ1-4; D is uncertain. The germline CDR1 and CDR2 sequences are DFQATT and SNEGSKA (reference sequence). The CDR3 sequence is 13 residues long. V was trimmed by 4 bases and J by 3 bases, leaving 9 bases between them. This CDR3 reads CSATGTPNEKLFF. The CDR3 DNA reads TGCAGTGCTACTGGAACCCCTAATGAAAAACTGTTTTTT.

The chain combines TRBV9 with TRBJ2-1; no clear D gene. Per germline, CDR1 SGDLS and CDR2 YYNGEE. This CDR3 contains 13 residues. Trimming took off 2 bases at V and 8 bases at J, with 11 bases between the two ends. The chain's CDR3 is CASSVRLADEQFF. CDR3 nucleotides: TGTGCCAGCAGCGTCCGTTTAGCAGATGAGCAGTTCTTC.

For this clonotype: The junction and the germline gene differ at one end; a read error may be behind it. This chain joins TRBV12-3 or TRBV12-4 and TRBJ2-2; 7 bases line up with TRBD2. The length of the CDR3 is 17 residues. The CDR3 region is CASSPSQSGAKTGELFF. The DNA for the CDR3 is TGTGCCAGCAGTCCTTCCCAGAGCGGGGCGAAGACCGGGGAGCTGTTTTTT.

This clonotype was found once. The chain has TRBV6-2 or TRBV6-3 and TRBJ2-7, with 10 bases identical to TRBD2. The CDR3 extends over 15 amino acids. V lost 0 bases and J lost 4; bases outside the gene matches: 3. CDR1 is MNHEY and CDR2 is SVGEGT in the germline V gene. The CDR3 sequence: CASSYSEREGYEQYF. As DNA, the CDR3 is TGTGCCAGCAGTTACTCCGAGCGGGAGGGATACGAGCAGTACTTC.

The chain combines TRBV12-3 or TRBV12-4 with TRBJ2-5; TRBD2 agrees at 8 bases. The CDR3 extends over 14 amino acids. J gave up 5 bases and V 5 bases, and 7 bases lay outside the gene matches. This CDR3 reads CASSGGLAAETQYF. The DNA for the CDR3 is TGTGCCAGCAGTGGCGGACTAGCTGCGGAGACCCAGTACTTC.

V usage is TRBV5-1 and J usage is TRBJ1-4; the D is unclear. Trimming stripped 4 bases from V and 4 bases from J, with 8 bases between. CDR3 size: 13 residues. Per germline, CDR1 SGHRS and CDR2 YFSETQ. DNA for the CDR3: TGCGCCAGCAGCCCAAGTATTAATGAAAAACTGTTTTTT. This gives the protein CASSPSINEKLFF.

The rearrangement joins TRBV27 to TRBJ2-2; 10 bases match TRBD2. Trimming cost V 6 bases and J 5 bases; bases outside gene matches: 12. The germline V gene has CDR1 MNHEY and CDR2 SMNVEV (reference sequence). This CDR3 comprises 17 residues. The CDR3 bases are TGTGCCAGCAGCACTAGCGGGACGGGGTATTATACCGGGGAGCTGTTTTTT. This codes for CASSTSGTGYYTGELFF.

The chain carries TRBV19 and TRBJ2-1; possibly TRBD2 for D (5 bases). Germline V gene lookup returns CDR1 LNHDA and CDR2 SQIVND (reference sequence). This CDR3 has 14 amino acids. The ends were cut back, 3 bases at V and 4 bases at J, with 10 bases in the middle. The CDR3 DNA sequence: TGTGCCAGTAGTATTCGGGAAATTTACAATGAGCAGTTCTTC. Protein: CASSIREIYNEQFF.

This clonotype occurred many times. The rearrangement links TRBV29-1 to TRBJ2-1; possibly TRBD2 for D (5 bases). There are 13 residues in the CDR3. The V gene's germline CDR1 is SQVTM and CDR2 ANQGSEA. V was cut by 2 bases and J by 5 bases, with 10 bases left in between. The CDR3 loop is CSVERVRDNEQFF. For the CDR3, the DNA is TGCAGCGTTGAACGGGTGAGGGACAATGAGCAGTTCTTC.

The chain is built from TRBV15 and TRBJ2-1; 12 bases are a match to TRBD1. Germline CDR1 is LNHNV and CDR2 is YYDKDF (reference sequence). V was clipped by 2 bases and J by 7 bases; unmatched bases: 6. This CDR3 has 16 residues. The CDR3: CATSRWDRGLMNEQFF. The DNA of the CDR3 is TGTGCCACCAGCAGATGGGACAGGGGGCTTATGAATGAGCAGTTCTTC. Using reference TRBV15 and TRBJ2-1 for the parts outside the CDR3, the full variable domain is DAMVIQNPRYQVTQFGKPVTLSCSQTLNHNVMYWYQQKSSQAPKLLFHYYDKDFNNEADTPDNFQSRRPNTSFCFLDIRSPGLGDTAMYLCATSRWDRGLMNEQFFGPGTRLTVL.

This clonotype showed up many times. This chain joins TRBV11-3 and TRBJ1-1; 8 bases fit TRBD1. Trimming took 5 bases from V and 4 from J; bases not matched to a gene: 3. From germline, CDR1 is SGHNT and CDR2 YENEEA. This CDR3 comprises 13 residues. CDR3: CASSRQGSTEAFF. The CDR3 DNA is TGTGCCAGCAGCCGACAGGGGAGCACTGAAGCTTTCTTT.

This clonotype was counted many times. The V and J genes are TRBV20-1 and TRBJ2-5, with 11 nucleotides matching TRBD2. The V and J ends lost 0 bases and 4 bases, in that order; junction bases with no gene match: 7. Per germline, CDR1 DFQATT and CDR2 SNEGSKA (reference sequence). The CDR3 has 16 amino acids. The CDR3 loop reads CSARDLASGRTETQYF. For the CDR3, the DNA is TGCAGTGCTAGAGATCTGGCTAGCGGGAGGACAGAGACCCAGTACTTC.

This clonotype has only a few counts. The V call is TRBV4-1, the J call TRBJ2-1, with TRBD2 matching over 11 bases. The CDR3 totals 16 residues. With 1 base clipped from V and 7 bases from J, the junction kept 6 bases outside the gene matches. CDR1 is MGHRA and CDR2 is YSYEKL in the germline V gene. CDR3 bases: TGCGCCAGCAGCCAAGTACTAGCGGGAGTATCAAATGAGCAGTTCTTC. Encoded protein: CASSQVLAGVSNEQFF.

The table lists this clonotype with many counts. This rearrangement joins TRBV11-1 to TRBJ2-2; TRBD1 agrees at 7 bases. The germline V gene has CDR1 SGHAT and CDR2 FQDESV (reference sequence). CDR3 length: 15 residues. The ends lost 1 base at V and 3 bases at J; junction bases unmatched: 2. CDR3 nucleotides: TGTGCCAGCAGCTTAGGACAGGGTCACACCGGGGAGCTGTTTTTT. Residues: CASSLGQGHTGELFF.

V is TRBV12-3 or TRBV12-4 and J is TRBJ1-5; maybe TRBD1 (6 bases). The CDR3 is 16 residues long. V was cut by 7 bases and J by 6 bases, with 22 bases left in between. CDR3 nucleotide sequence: TGTGCCAGCAACAATGAGGGGGACACGGGGCGTCAGCCCCAGCATTTT. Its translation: CASNNEGDTGRQPQHF.

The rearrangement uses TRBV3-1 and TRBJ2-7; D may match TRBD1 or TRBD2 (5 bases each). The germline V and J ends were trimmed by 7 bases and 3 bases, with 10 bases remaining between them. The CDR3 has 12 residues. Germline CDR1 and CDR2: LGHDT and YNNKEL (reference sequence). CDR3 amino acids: CASTRGVYEQYF. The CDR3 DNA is TGTGCCAGCACCCGAGGGGTCTACGAGCAGTACTTC.

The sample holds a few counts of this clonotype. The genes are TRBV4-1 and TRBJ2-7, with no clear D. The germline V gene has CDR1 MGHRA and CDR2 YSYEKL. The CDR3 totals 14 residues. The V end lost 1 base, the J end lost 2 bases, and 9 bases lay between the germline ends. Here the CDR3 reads CASSQVITTYEQYF. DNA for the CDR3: TGCGCCAGCAGCCAAGTTATAACTACCTACGAGCAGTACTTC.